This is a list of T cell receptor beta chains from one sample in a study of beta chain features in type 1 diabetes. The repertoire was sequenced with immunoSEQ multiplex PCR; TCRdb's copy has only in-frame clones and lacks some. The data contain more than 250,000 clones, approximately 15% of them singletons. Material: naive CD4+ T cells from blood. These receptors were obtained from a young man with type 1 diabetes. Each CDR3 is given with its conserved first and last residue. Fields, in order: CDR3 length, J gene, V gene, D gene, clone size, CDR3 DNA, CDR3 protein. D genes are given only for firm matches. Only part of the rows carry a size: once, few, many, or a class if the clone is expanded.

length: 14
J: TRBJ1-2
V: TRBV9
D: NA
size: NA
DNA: TGTGCCAGCAGCGCGGGGAAGGACAGCTATGGCTACACCTTC
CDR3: CASSAGKDSYGYTF

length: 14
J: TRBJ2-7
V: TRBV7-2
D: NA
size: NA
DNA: TGTGCCAGCAGCTTAGTCCAGGGTTGGTACGAGCAGTACTTC
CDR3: CASSLVQGWYEQYF

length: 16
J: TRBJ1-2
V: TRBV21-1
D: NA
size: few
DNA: TGTGCCAGCAGCTCTACTCGCCGACAGGAGATATATGGCTACACCTTC
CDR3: CASSSTRRQEIYGYTF

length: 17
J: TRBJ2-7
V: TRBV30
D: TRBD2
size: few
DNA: TGTGCCTGGAGTGTTAAGACTAGCGGGAGAACTTTCTACGAGCAGTACTTC
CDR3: CAWSVKTSGRTFYEQYF

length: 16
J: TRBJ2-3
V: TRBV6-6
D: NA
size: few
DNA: TGTGCCAGCAGTCCAGCCCTCCGGGCAGGGACAGATACGCAGTATTTT
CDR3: CASSPALRAGTDTQYF

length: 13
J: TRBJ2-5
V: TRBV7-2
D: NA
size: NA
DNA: TGTGCCAGCAGCTTAGGACTACAAGAGACCCAGTACTTC
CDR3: CASSLGLQETQYF

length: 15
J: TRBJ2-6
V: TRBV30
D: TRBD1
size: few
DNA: TGTGCCTGGAGTGGAGGGGGCAGTGGGGCCAACGTCCTGACTTTC
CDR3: CAWSGGGSGANVLTF

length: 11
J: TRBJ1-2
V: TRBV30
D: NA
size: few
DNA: TGTGCCTGGGACAGAAGATATGGCTACACCTTC
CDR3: CAWDRRYGYTF

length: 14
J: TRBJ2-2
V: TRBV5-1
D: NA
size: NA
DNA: TGCGCCAGCAGAACAGACCACAACACCGGGGAGCTGTTTTTT
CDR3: CASRTDHNTGELFF

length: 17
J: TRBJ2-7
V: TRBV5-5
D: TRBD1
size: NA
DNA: TGTGCCAGCAGCTCGCAGAATTCCGGGACAGAGACCTACGAGCAGTACTTC
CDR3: CASSSQNSGTETYEQYF

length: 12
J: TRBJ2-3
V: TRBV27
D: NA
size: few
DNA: TGTGCCAGCAGTCGACTCACAGATACGCAGTATTTT
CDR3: CASSRLTDTQYF

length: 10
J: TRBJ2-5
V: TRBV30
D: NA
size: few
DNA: TGTGCCTGGAGTCGGGAGACCCAGTACTTC
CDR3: CAWSRETQYF

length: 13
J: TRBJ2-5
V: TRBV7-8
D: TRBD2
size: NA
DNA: TGTGCCAGCAGTGTTAGCGGGCAAGAGACCCAGTACTTC
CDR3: CASSVSGQETQYF

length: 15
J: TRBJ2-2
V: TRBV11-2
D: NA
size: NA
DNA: TGTGCCAGCAGGCGCGGGGCTTCGAACACCGGGGAGCTGTTTTTT
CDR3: CASRRGASNTGELFF

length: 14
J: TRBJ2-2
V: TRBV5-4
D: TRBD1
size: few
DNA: TGTGCCAGCAGCTTGCAGGGGGCCGGCGGGGAGCTGTTTTTT
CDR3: CASSLQGAGGELFF

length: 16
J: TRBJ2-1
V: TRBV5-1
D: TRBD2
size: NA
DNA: TGCGCCAGCAGCTTGGGGGCGGCTAGCGGGAGGAATGAGCAGTTCTTC
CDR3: CASSLGAASGRNEQFF

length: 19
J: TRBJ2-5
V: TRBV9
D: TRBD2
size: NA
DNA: TGTGCCAGCAGCGTAGGGAGGGGGACTAGCGGGACTTACCAAGAGACCCAGTACTTC
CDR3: CASSVGRGTSGTYQETQYF

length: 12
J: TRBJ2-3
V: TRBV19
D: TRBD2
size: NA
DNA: TGTGCCAGTAGTATGCGGGGGAGTACGCAGTATTTT
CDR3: CASSMRGSTQYF

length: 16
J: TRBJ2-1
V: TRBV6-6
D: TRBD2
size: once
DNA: TGTGCCAGCACCAATCCCGGACTAGCGGGAAGGAATGAGCAGTTCTTC
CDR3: CASTNPGLAGRNEQFF

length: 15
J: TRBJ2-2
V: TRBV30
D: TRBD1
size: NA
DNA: TGTGCCTGGATAAAACAGGGGGCTTACACCGGGGAGCTGTTTTTT
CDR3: CAWIKQGAYTGELFF

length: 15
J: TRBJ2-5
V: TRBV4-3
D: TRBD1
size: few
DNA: TGCGCCAGCAGCCAAGACAGGGGGCGCAGGGAGACCCAGTACTTC
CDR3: CASSQDRGRRETQYF

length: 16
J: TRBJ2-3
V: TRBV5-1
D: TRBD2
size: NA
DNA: TGCGCCAGCAGCTTGAGGGCTAGCGGGTCCACAGATACGCAGTATTTT
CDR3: CASSLRASGSTDTQYF

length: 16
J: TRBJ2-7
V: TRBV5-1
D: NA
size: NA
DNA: TGCGCCAGCAGCTTACCCGACTCTACCACATGGGACGAGCAGTACTTC
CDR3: CASSLPDSTTWDEQYF

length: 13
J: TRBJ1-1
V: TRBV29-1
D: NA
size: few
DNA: TGCAGCGTTGGTCCGGGGTTGAACACTGAAGCTTTCTTT
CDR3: CSVGPGLNTEAFF

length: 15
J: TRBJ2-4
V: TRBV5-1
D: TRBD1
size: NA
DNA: TGCGCCAGCAGCCGGGAAGGGACAGGGGGGAACATTCAGTACTTC
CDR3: CASSREGTGGNIQYF

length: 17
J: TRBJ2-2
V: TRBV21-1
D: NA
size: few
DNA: TGTGCCAGCAGCAAAGTTAGAGGGAACCCGAACACCGGGGAGCTGTTTTTT
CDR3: CASSKVRGNPNTGELFF

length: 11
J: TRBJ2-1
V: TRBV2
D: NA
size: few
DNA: TGTGCCAGCAGTCCCTTTAATGAGCAGTTCTTC
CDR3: CASSPFNEQFF

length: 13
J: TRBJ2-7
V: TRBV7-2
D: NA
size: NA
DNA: TGTGCCAGCAGCTTAGCGCGAGGTCTAGAGCAGTACTTC
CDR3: CASSLARGLEQYF

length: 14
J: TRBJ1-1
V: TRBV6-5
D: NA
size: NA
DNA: TGTGCCAGCAGTTACTCGAGCCCGGGCACTGAAGCTTTCTTT
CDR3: CASSYSSPGTEAFF

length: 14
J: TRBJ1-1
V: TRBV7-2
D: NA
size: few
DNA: TGTGCCAGCAGCCTTCAATTCAGTGGCACTGAAGCTTTCTTT
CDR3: CASSLQFSGTEAFF

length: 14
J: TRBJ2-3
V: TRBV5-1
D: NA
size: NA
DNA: TGCGCCAGCAGCTTGGAATTGGCCACAGATACGCAGTATTTT
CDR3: CASSLELATDTQYF

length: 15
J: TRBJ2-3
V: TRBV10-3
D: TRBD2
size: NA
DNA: TGTGCCATCAGTGCCAGCGGGGGGGCTAGGGATACGCAGTATTTT
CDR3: CAISASGGARDTQYF

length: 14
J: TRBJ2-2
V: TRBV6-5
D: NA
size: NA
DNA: TGTGCCAGCAGTGCCCCGGTGCGGACCGGGGAGCTGTTTTTT
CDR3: CASSAPVRTGELFF

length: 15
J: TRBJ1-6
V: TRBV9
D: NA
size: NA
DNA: TGTGCCAGCAGGGGGGGAGACGCCTATAATTCACCCCTCCACTTT
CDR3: CASRGGDAYNSPLHF

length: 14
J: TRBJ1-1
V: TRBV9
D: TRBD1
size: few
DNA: TGTGCCAGCAGCGTAGGAGACAGGGGGACTGAAGCTTTCTTT
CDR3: CASSVGDRGTEAFF

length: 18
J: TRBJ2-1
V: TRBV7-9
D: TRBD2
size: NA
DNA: TGTGCCAGCAGTATACAGGGACTAGCGGGAGGAAGACACAATGAGCAGTTCTTC
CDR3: CASSIQGLAGGRHNEQFF

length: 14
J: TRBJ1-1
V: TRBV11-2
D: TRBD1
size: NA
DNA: TGTGCCAGCAGCTGGACAGGGAGGAACACTGAAGCTTTCTTT
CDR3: CASSWTGRNTEAFF

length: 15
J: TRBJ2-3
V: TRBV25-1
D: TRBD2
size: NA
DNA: TGTGCCAGCAGTGACGGACTAGCGGGCACAGATACGCAGTATTTT
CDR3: CASSDGLAGTDTQYF

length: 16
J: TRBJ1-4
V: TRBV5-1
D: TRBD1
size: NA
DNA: TGCGCCAGCAGCGTGCGGGGGACAGGGTCTAATGAAAAACTGTTTTTT
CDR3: CASSVRGTGSNEKLFF

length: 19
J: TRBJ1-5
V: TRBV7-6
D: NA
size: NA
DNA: TGTGCCAGCAGCTTAGGGCCGGCGGGCCCAACTGATAGCAATCAGCCCCAGCATTTT
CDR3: CASSLGPAGPTDSNQPQHF

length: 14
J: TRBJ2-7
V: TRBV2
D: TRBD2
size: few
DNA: TGTGCCAGCAGTTCCCCCGGGAGGGGCTACGAGCAGTACTTC
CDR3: CASSSPGRGYEQYF

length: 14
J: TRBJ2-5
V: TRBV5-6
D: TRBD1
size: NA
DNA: TGTGCCAGCAGCTTGGGGGACAGACAAGAGACCCAGTACTTC
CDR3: CASSLGDRQETQYF

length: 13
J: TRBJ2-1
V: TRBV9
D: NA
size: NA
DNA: TGTGCCAGCAGGATGGACTCCGGGAATGAGCAGTTCTTC
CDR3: CASRMDSGNEQFF

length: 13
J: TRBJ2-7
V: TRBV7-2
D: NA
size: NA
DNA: TGTGCCAGCGGACTTCTCCCCGGCGACGAGCAGTACTTC
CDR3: CASGLLPGDEQYF

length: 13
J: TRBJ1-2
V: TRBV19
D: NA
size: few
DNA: TGTGCCAGTAGTATATCGGGAAGCTATGGCTACACCTTC
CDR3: CASSISGSYGYTF

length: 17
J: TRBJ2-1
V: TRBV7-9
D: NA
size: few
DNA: TGTGCCAGCAGCTTAAAATGGAGGACCCCCCACCCGTATGAGCAGTTCTTC
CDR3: CASSLKWRTPHPYEQFF

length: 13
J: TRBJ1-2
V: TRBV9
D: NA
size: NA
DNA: TGTGCCAGCAGCGCCCCCAGTCTTGATGGCTACACCTTC
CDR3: CASSAPSLDGYTF

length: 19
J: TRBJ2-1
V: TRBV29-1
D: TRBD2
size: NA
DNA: TGCAGCGCCCTGGGGAGGGGACTAGCGGGGGGCCCGGGTGTGGGGGAGCAGTTCTTC
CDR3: CSALGRGLAGGPGVGEQFF

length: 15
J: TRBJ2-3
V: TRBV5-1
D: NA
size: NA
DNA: TGCGCCAGCAGCTTGGTTGCCAGGGGAGAAGATACGCAGTATTTT
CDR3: CASSLVARGEDTQYF

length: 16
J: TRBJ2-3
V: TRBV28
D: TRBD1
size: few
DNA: TGTGCCAGCAGACCCTTGGGGGACAGGGAAACAGATACGCAGTATTTT
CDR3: CASRPLGDRETDTQYF

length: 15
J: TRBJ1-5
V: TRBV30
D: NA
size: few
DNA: TGTGCCTGGAGTGGAGGGGGTGGCGGCAATCAGCCCCAGCATTTT
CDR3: CAWSGGGGGNQPQHF

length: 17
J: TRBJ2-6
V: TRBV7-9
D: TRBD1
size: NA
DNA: TGTGCCAGCAGGAGGGACAGGGTTAGATCTGGGGCCAACGTCCTGACTTTC
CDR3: CASRRDRVRSGANVLTF

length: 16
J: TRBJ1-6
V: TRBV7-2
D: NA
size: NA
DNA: TGTGCCAGCAGCCCCCTGACGCGGGGACATAATTCACCCCTCCACTTT
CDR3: CASSPLTRGHNSPLHF

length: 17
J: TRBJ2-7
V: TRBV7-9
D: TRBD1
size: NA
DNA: TGTGCCAGCAGCAGGAAGGACAGGGGTCGTTCCCCCTACGAGCAGTACTTC
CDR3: CASSRKDRGRSPYEQYF